Reported below is one T cell receptor beta chain. This entry is derived from a study of blood T cell repertoires in COVID-19. Across the study: COVID-19 samples, acute and convalescent, were from the United States, Italy and Spain. Sample material is recorded as cDNA or gDNA derived from T cells, B-cell-depleted T cells, or PBMCs.

In the authors' methods: Reference gene primers were amplified, and this amplification served to estimate nucleated cell counts. Profiling relied on immunoSEQ multiplex PCR, and the TCRdb table lists in-frame clones only, not all of them. V, J and clone size derive from that table, while D and trimming were established from the DNA sequence. This sample has fewer than 110,000 clones, with roughly 82% found just once. Sequenced sample: peripheral blood. This receptor was taken from a human donor in a cohort sampled during active COVID-19.

The CDR3 nucleotides are TGTGCCAGCAGCGAGGGAGGGCGGGGGGAACAAGAGACCCAGTACTTC. Amino acid sequence: CASSEGGRGEQETQYF. The rearrangement joins TRBV9 to TRBJ2-5, with 8 bases matching TRBD2. The germline V gene encodes CDR1 SGDLS and CDR2 YYNGEE. The CDR3 spans 16 residues. The ends lost 3 bases at V and 2 bases at J; junction bases unmatched: 9. Full variable domain (remainder filled in from reference TRBV9 and TRBJ2-5): DSGVTQTPKHLITATGQRVTLRCSPRSGDLSVYWYQQSLDQGLQFLIQYYNGEERAKGNILERFSAQQFPDLHSELNLSSLELGDSALYFCASSEGGRGEQETQYFGPGTRLLVL.